What follows describes a single T cell receptor (beta chain). The entry originates in a study of blood T cell repertoires in COVID-19. Study as a whole: Nucleic acid was either cDNA or gDNA, and it came from T cells, B-cell-depleted T cells, or PBMCs.

Germline V CDR1 and CDR2: MNHEY, SVGEGT. V was cut by 0 bases and J by 1 base, with 13 bases left in between. The CDR3 totals 16 residues. The Seattle site enrolled patients during active infection and followed them longitudinally. Original analysis: How many nucleated cells were present was estimated from reference gene primer amplification. Assay: immunoSEQ multiplex PCR; the TCRdb copy retains only in-frame clones and omits some. V and J calls and clone size are those listed in that table; D and trimming were worked out from the DNA. Of some 62,000 clones in the sample, more than 80% are singletons; the top ten hold about 20%.

The specimen was peripheral blood. The chain joins TRBV6-2 or TRBV6-3 to TRBJ2-7; possibly TRBD2 for D (6 bases). The clonotype comes from a woman aged 55-75 years with COVID-19, enrolled during active disease. CDR3 in DNA: TGTGCCAGCAGTTACTCGAGGGGCGGGACTTCCTACGAGCAGTACTTC. It codes for CASSYSRGGTSYEQYF.